These T cell receptor beta chains were read from a single sample in a study of persistence of HIV-infected CD4 T cells. Their antigen targets remain unknown. Libraries were prepared by immunoSEQ multiplex PCR; TCRdb keeps only in-frame clonotypes and omits some of them. This table has roughly 20,000 clones, over 55% appearing once. Specimen: CD4+ T cells sorted from PBMCs after roughly 18-hour stimulation, collected from a patient who received antiretroviral therapy. Every receptor here comes from an adult woman with HIV who was CMV-seropositive. Each CDR3 is given with its conserved first and last residue. The order of the fields is D gene, V gene, J gene, clone size, CDR3 DNA, CDR3 protein. D genes are given only for firm matches. Only some rows state a clone size, as once, few, many or a class for expanded clones.

d_call: -
v_call: TRBV18
j_call: TRBJ2-7
clone_size: -
cdr3_nt: TGTGCCAGCTCACTAACCGGGACACCCGGGGGAGAGCAGTACTTC
cdr3_aa: CASSLTGTPGGEQYF

d_call: -
v_call: TRBV5-5
j_call: TRBJ2-1
clone_size: once
cdr3_nt: TGTGCCAGCAGCTTGGCGGTTTGGGGAAATGAGCAGTTCTTC
cdr3_aa: CASSLAVWGNEQFF

d_call: TRBD1
v_call: TRBV7-3
j_call: TRBJ1-6
clone_size: -
cdr3_nt: TGTGCCAGCAGCTTAACGGTTCCGGGACAGGTTAATTCACCCCTCCACTTT
cdr3_aa: CASSLTVPGQVNSPLHF

d_call: -
v_call: TRBV7-9
j_call: TRBJ2-3
clone_size: -
cdr3_nt: TGTGCCAGCAGCTTCCAGGGCACAGATACGCAGTATTTT
cdr3_aa: CASSFQGTDTQYF

d_call: -
v_call: TRBV18
j_call: TRBJ1-3
clone_size: -
cdr3_nt: TGTGCCAGCTCACCACCAGGGAGCTCTGGAAACACCATATATTTT
cdr3_aa: CASSPPGSSGNTIYF

d_call: -
v_call: TRBV18
j_call: TRBJ1-1
clone_size: -
cdr3_nt: TGTGCCAGCTCACCACGGGTGGAGATTCACACTGAAGCTTTCTTT
cdr3_aa: CASSPRVEIHTEAFF

d_call: -
v_call: TRBV5-8
j_call: TRBJ1-2
clone_size: -
cdr3_nt: TGTGCCAGCAGACCATTAACCCACTATGGCTACACCTTC
cdr3_aa: CASRPLTHYGYTF

d_call: TRBD2
v_call: TRBV6-1
j_call: TRBJ2-4
clone_size: -
cdr3_nt: TGTGCCAGCAGTGAGGGGGTAGCGGGAAACATTCAGTACTTC
cdr3_aa: CASSEGVAGNIQYF

d_call: -
v_call: TRBV7-9
j_call: TRBJ1-2
clone_size: -
cdr3_nt: TGTGCCAGCAGCTTTTCAGGACACCAAGGCGGTGGCTACACCTTC
cdr3_aa: CASSFSGHQGGGYTF

d_call: -
v_call: TRBV30
j_call: TRBJ2-7
clone_size: few
cdr3_nt: TGTGCCTGGGGTAGACAGGCCTACGAGCAGTACTTC
cdr3_aa: CAWGRQAYEQYF

d_call: TRBD2
v_call: TRBV4-1
j_call: TRBJ2-2
clone_size: -
cdr3_nt: TGCGCCAGCAGCCAAGTTGGGCTAGCGGGGGCCTTCGACGGGGAGCTGTTTTTT
cdr3_aa: CASSQVGLAGAFDGELFF

d_call: -
v_call: TRBV10-3
j_call: TRBJ2-6
clone_size: once
cdr3_nt: TGTGCCATCGGCAGTGGATCATCTGGGGCCAACGTCCTGACTTTC
cdr3_aa: CAIGSGSSGANVLTF

d_call: -
v_call: TRBV3-1/TRBV3-2
j_call: TRBJ2-5
clone_size: -
cdr3_nt: TGTGCCAGCAGCCAAGGAGGACGGCTAATTGGAGAGACCCAGTACTTC
cdr3_aa: CASSQGGRLIGETQYF

d_call: -
v_call: TRBV7-9
j_call: TRBJ1-1
clone_size: -
cdr3_nt: TGTGCCAGCAGCTTCCCGGCCGGGGTAGGCACTGAAGCTTTCTTT
cdr3_aa: CASSFPAGVGTEAFF

d_call: TRBD2
v_call: TRBV7-6
j_call: TRBJ2-1
clone_size: once
cdr3_nt: TGTGCCAGCAGCCCACTACTAGCGGGGGTGCGCAATGAGCAGTTCTTC
cdr3_aa: CASSPLLAGVRNEQFF

d_call: -
v_call: TRBV29-1
j_call: TRBJ1-3
clone_size: -
cdr3_nt: TGCAGCGTGTCCGGGACTACTAAGCGACCCATATATTTT
cdr3_aa: CSVSGTTKRPIYF

d_call: -
v_call: TRBV5-1
j_call: TRBJ2-2
clone_size: -
cdr3_nt: TGCGCCAGCAGCCCGACCCTCTCCCCGAACACCGGGGAGCTGTTTTTT
cdr3_aa: CASSPTLSPNTGELFF

d_call: -
v_call: TRBV10-1
j_call: TRBJ1-2
clone_size: medium-sized
cdr3_nt: TGCGCCGGCTACTATAACAGGACTAACTATGGCTACACCTTC
cdr3_aa: CAGYYNRTNYGYTF

d_call: TRBD1
v_call: TRBV5-6
j_call: TRBJ1-1
clone_size: -
cdr3_nt: TGTGCCAGCAGCATGAGACGGGGACAGGGTAATACTGAAGCTTTCTTT
cdr3_aa: CASSMRRGQGNTEAFF

d_call: -
v_call: TRBV10-1
j_call: TRBJ2-1
clone_size: -
cdr3_nt: TGCGCCAGCGGGTGGAGTTCCAATGAGCAGTTCTTC
cdr3_aa: CASGWSSNEQFF

d_call: -
v_call: TRBV4-1
j_call: TRBJ2-3
clone_size: -
cdr3_nt: TGCGCCAGCAGCCAAGAGGGTAGAGACACAGATACGCAGTATTTT
cdr3_aa: CASSQEGRDTDTQYF

d_call: TRBD2
v_call: TRBV11-3
j_call: TRBJ2-1
clone_size: -
cdr3_nt: TGTGCCAGCAGCTTAGGTCGGCTAGCGGGGGTGATCAATGAGCAGTTCTTC
cdr3_aa: CASSLGRLAGVINEQFF

d_call: TRBD1
v_call: TRBV6-6
j_call: TRBJ1-5
clone_size: few
cdr3_nt: TGTGCCACCTTTGTACAGGGGGCTTTCGATCAGCCCCAGCATTTT
cdr3_aa: CATFVQGAFDQPQHF

d_call: -
v_call: TRBV5-1
j_call: TRBJ1-2
clone_size: few
cdr3_nt: TGCGCCAGCAGTCGGGACGGGAAGGGCTATGGCTACACCTTC
cdr3_aa: CASSRDGKGYGYTF

d_call: -
v_call: TRBV19
j_call: TRBJ1-2
clone_size: medium-sized
cdr3_nt: TGTGCCAGTAGTATCTTCGTTGCGGGAAGCTATGGCTACACCTTC
cdr3_aa: CASSIFVAGSYGYTF

d_call: -
v_call: TRBV27
j_call: TRBJ1-2
clone_size: few
cdr3_nt: TGTGCCAGCTCTTTCCCTGGGACCGGGGGCTACACCTTC
cdr3_aa: CASSFPGTGGYTF

d_call: -
v_call: TRBV30
j_call: TRBJ1-2
clone_size: -
cdr3_nt: TGTGCCTGGAGTGTAGGGACCGGCGGGGGCTACACCTTC
cdr3_aa: CAWSVGTGGGYTF

d_call: -
v_call: TRBV5-1
j_call: TRBJ1-3
clone_size: -
cdr3_nt: TGCGCCAGCAAACTACAGGTCTCTGGAAACACCATATATTTT
cdr3_aa: CASKLQVSGNTIYF